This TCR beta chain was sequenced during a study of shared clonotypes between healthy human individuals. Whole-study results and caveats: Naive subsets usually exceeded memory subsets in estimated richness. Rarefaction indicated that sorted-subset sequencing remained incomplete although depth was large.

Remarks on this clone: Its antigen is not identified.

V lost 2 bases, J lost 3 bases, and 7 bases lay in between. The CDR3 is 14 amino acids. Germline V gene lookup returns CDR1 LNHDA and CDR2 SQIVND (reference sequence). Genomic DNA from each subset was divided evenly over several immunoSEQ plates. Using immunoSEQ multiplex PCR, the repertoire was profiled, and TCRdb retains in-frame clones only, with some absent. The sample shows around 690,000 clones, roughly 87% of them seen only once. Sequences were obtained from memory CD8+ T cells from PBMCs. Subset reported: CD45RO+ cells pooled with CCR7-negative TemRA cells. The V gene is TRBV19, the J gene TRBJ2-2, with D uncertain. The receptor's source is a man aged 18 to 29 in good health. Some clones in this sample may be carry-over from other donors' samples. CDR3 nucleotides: TGTGCCAGTAGTATATTTGCGGACACCGGGGAGCTGTTTTTT. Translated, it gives CASSIFADTGELFF.